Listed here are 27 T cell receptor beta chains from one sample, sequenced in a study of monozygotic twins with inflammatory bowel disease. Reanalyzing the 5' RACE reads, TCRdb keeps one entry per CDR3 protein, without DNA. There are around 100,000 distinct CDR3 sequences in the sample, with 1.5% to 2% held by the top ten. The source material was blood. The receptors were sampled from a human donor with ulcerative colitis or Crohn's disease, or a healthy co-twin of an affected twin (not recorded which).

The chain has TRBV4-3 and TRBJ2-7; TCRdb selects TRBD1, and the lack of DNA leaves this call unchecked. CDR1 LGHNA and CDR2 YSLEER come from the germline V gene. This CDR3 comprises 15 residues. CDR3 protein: CASSPGTGAIYEQYF.

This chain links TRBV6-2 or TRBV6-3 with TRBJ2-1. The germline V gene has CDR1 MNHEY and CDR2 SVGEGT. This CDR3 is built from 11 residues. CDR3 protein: CASSYGVEQFF.

The CDR3 loop is CASSKAGTASGANVLTF. The gene calls are TRBV28 and TRBJ2-6; the D call from TCRdb, TRBD2, cannot be confirmed without DNA. CDR1 and CDR2 (germline): MDHEN, SYDVKM. The CDR3 runs to 17 residues.

The CDR3 region is CASSVQGPGANVLTF. The chain recombines TRBV18 with TRBJ2-6; TCRdb's D call, TRBD1, is unchecked because there is no DNA. Germline CDR1 KGHSH, CDR2 LQKENI. The CDR3 runs to 15 residues.

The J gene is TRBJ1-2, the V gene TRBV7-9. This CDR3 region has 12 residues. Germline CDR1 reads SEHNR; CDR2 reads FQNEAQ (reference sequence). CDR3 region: CASSSPRGGYTF.

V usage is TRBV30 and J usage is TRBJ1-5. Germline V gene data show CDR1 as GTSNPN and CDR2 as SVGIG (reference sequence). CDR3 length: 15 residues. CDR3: CAWSVLSGPNQPQHF. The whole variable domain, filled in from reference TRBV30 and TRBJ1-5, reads SQTIHQWPATLVQPVGSPLSLECTVEGTSNPNLYWYRQAAGRGLQLLFYSVGIGQISSEVPQNLSASRPQDRQFILSSKKLLLSDSGFYLCAWSVLSGPNQPQHFGDGTRLSIL.

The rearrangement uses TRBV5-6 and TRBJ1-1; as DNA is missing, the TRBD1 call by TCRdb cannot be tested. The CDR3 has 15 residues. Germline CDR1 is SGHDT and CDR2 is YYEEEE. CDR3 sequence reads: CASNRGARRNTEAFF.

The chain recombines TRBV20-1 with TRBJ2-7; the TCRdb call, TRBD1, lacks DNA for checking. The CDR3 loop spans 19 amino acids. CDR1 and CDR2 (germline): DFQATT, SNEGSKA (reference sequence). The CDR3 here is CSARDLSGGAYRSSYEQYF.

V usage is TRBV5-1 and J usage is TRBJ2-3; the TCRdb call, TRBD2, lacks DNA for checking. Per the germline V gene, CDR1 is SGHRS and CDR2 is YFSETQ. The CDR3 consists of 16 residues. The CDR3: CASSLAGEGDTDTQYF.

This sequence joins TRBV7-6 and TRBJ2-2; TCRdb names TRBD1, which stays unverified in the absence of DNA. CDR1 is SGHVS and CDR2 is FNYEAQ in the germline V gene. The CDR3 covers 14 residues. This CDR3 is CASSPGLRTGELFF.

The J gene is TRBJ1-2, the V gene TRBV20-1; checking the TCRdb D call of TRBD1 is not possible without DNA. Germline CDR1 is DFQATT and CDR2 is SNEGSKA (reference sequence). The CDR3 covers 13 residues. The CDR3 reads CSARGSGLRGYTF.

The CDR3 sequence: CSAYGRATYNEQFF. This chain connects TRBV20-1 to TRBJ2-1. CDR1 is DFQATT and CDR2 is SNEGSKA in the germline V gene (reference sequence). CDR3 length: 14 amino acids.

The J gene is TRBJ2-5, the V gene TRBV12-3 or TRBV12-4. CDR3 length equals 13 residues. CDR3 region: CASSFAGMGIQYF.

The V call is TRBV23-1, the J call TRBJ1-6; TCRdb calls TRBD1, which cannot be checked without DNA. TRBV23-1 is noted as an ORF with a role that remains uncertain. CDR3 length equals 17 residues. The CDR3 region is CASSQPSRRTDNSPLHF.

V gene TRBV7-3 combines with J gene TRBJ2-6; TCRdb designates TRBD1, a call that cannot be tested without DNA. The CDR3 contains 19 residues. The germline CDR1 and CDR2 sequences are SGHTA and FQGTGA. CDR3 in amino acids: CASSLLMGTGYAGANVLTF.

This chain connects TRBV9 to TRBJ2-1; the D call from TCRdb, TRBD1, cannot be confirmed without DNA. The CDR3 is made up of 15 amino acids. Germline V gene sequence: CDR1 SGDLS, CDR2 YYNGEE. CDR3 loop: CASSAEGQGHNEQFF.

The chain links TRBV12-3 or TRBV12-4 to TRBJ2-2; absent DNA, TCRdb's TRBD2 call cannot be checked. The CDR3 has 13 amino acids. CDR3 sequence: CASRAPRTGELFF.

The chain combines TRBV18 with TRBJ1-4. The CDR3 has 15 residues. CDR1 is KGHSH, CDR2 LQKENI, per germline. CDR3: CASSPKIPPAEKLFF.

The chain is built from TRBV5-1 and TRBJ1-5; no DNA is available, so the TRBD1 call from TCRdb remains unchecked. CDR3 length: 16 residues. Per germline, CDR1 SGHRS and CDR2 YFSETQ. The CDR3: CASSVGMGGSNQPQHF.

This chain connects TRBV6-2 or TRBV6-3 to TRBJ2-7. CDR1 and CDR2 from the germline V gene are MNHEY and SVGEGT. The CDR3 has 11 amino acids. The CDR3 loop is CASSRLYEQYF.

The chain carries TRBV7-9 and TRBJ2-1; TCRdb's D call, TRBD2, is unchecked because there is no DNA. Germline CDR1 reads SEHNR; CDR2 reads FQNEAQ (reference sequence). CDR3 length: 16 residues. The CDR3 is CASSPRGSRSYNEQFF.

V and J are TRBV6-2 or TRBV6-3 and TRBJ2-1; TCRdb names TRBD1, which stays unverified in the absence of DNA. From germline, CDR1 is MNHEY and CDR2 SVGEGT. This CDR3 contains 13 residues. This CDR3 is CASSLGSRDEQFF.

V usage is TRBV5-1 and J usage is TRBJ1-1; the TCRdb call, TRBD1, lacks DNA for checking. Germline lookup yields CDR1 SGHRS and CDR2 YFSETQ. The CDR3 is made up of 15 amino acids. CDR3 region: CASSLYSLTNTEAFF.

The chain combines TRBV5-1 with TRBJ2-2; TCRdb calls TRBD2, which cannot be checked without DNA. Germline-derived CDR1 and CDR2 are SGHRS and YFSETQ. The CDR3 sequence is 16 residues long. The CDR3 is CASSLGLAGATGELFF.

CDR3 loop: CASSNLKAGGRNEQFF. The chain carries TRBV21-1 and TRBJ2-1; there is no DNA to check the TCRdb D call of TRBD2. TRBV21-1 is reported as a pseudogene. This CDR3 is 16 amino acids long.

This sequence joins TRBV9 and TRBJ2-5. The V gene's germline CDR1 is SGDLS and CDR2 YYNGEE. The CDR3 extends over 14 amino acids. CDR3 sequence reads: CASSVAANQETQYF.

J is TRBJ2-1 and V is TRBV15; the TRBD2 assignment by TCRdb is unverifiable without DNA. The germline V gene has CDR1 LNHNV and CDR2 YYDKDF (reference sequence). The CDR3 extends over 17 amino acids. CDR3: CATSRGSGLADYNEQFF. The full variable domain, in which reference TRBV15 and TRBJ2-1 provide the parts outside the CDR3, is DAMVIQNPRYQVTQFGKPVTLSCSQTLNHNVMYWYQQKSSQAPKLLFHYYDKDFNNEADTPDNFQSRRPNTSFCFLDIRSPGLGDTAMYLCATSRGSGLADYNEQFFGPGTRLTVL.